This T cell receptor (beta chain) was sequenced during a study of CD4 T cells in relation to SARS-CoV-2 and coronaviruses. Study background: After nine to eleven days of antigen culture, PBMC TCR beta CDR3s were sequenced.

The repertoire was sequenced with immunoSEQ multiplex PCR; TCRdb's copy has only in-frame clones and lacks some. This sample has 25,000 to 30,000 clones; 70% to 80% occur once, and the top ten carry less than 25%. The unexposed donors gave CD4+ T cells in about 2011-2018, prior to COVID-19. Isolation of CD4+ T cells took place after less than 13 days in culture. A few million PBMCs per well were cultured with approximately 10 IU/ml IL-2. On days 3 and 7, cultures got half fresh IL-2 medium. Points on this clone: The antigen is not known.

This clonotype was obtained from a human donor in good health. The sequencing sample was made of CD4+ T cells from PBMCs, cultured in vitro.

For the CDR3, the DNA is TGTGCCAGCAGCCCGCTGGGAAACAGGGGGCGCAGCTATGGCTACACCTTC. It specifies CASSPLGNRGRSYGYTF. The chain combines TRBV5-6 with TRBJ1-2, with 9 bases aligning to TRBD1. V shed 4 bases and J 4 bases; nucleotides not matched to a gene: 14. This CDR3 is built from 17 residues. Germline V lookup: CDR1 SGHDT, CDR2 YYEEEE.